These T cell receptor beta chains were read from a single sample in a study of T cells in localized non-small cell lung cancer. Assay used: immunoSEQ multiplex PCR; TCRdb lists only in-frame clones, some missing. The repertoire includes 70,000 to 90,000 clones, 80% of them detected once, and nearly 9.5% sits in the top ten. Source: peripheral blood, taken before any cancer treatment. Receptor source: an older female donor with stage I lung adenocarcinoma. The CDR3 runs from the conserved cysteine through the conserved F or W. D genes are given only for firm matches. Clone size is stated in some rows and not others, as once, few, many or a class when expanded.

v_call,j_call,d_call,clone_size,cdr3_nt,cdr3_aa
TRBV7-7,TRBJ2-2,TRBD2,.,TGTGCTAGCAGCCCCCGGGGACTAGCGGGAAGCACCGGGGAGCTGTTTTTT,CASSPRGLAGSTGELFF
TRBV2,TRBJ2-6,TRBD2,.,TGTGCCAGCAGTTGGGACTGGGGGGTAGGTGGGACGGGAGGGCCTGGGGCCAACGTCCTGACTTTC,CASSWDWGVGGTGGPGANVLTF
TRBV5-5,TRBJ2-1,.,.,TGTGCCAGCAGCGCTGTAGCGTCCTACAATGAGCAGTTCTTC,CASSAVASYNEQFF
TRBV7-9,TRBJ2-1,TRBD2,.,TGTGCCGGGTCCCAGCTAGCGGGAGATGAGCAGTTCTTC,CAGSQLAGDEQFF
TRBV9,TRBJ2-1,.,.,TGTGCCAGCAGGTCGGTGAACAATGAGCAGTTCTTC,CASRSVNNEQFF
TRBV30,TRBJ2-7,.,.,TGTGCCTGGAGCCCCCGAGGGAGCCACTCCTACGAGCAGTACTTC,CAWSPRGSHSYEQYF
TRBV6-5,TRBJ1-3,TRBD1,.,TGTGCCAGCACCCTATCCGGGACAGGTGGAAACACCATATATTTT,CASTLSGTGGNTIYF
TRBV6-1,TRBJ1-5,.,.,TGTGCCAGCAGTGAAAATGGAAATCAGCCCCAGCATTTT,CASSENGNQPQHF
TRBV11-2,TRBJ2-2,.,.,TGTGCCAGCAGCCCCACGGCAGGGGACACCGGGGAGCTGTTTTTT,CASSPTAGDTGELFF
TRBV27,TRBJ1-1,.,.,TGTGCCAGCAGTTTACGGTGGTCCACTGAAGCTTTCTTT,CASSLRWSTEAFF
TRBV28,TRBJ2-7,.,.,TGTGCCAGCAGTTTGCTAGGTCGGTACGAGCAGTACTTC,CASSLLGRYEQYF
TRBV5-5,TRBJ2-7,TRBD2,.,TGTGCCAGCAGCTTAATTAGCGGGAGGTCCTACGAGCAGTACTTC,CASSLISGRSYEQYF
TRBV6-5,TRBJ2-1,TRBD2,few,TGTGCCAGCAGTCCACTAGCGGGAGCCGACAATGAGCAGTTCTTC,CASSPLAGADNEQFF
TRBV5-1,TRBJ2-6,TRBD2,.,TGCGCCAGCAGCCTGGGGGGGGGTGGGGCCAACGTCCTGACTTTC,CASSLGGGGANVLTF
TRBV19,TRBJ1-1,.,.,TGTGCCAGTAGCCCCAAGGGTCATAATCTTGGGAACACTGAAGCTTTCTTT,CASSPKGHNLGNTEAFF
TRBV28,TRBJ1-5,TRBD1,.,TGTGCCAGCAGTTTCAGGACAGGGTTTGAACAGCCCCAGCATTTT,CASSFRTGFEQPQHF
TRBV30,TRBJ1-1,.,.,TGTGCCTGGAGTTCCCCCTCGACTGGAAACACTGAAGCTTTCTTT,CAWSSPSTGNTEAFF
TRBV2,TRBJ2-5,.,.,TGTGCCAGCAGCGCCTCAGAGACCCAGTACTTC,CASSASETQYF
TRBV13,TRBJ1-2,.,.,TGTGCCAGCAGCATAACGACAGCGAGCGTTACCTATGGCTACACCTTC,CASSITTASVTYGYTF
TRBV11-3,TRBJ2-1,.,.,TGTGCCAGCAGCTCCTCATTTGAGAGAGCGACCAGCGGGCAGTTCTTC,CASSSSFERATSGQFF
TRBV9,TRBJ2-5,TRBD2,.,TGTGCCAGCAGCGTAGGTCTAGCGGGAGGAGAGACCCAGTACTTC,CASSVGLAGGETQYF
TRBV10-3,TRBJ2-1,TRBD2,.,TGTGCCATCAGTGAGGGCGGCGGGGGGGCCGGGAATGAGCAGTTCTTC,CAISEGGGGAGNEQFF
TRBV27,TRBJ2-7,TRBD2,.,TGTGCCAGCAGTCCGAGGACTAGCGGGGTCTCCTACGAGCAGTACTTC,CASSPRTSGVSYEQYF
TRBV5-6,TRBJ2-6,.,few,TGTGCCAGCAGCTCTAGTGCCTCTGGGGCCAACGTCCTGACTTTC,CASSSSASGANVLTF
TRBV5-4,TRBJ2-5,.,.,TGTGCCAGCAGCTTAACAGGTTTGGAGACCCAGTACTTC,CASSLTGLETQYF
TRBV4-1,TRBJ1-5,.,.,TGCGCCAGCAGCCAAGATTGGGTTAGCAATCAGCCCCAGCATTTT,CASSQDWVSNQPQHF
TRBV30,TRBJ2-3,.,.,TGTGCCTGGAGTGTACAGAGCGGTATCACAGATACGCAGTATTTT,CAWSVQSGITDTQYF